The 13 T cell receptor beta chains in this list originate from one sample, sequenced in a study of T-cell memory formation after mild COVID-19. TCRdb used MiXCR to reprocess the 5' RACE reads, holding one entry per CDR3 protein. The sample comprises hundreds of thousands of distinct CDR3 sequences, 15% to 20% of which are singletons, and 20% to 25% rests with the top ten. Specimen: PBMCs or a T cell subset sorted from them (not recorded which). Every receptor here comes from a young man who had mild COVID-19 (a few samples of this study predate the infection). Cell type and time point are not known.

The chain couples TRBV29-1 to TRBJ2-5, with D possibly TRBD2 on 7 matching bases. The germline CDR1 and CDR2 sequences are SQVTM and ANQGSEA. CDR3 size: 15 residues. Trimming removed 6 bases from V and 4 bases from J, with 21 bases in between. The CDR3 sequence is CSVQGGGLPGETQYF. CDR3 DNA: TGCAGCGTCCAAGGGGGGGGCCTTCCGGGAGAGACCCAGTACTTC. The variable domain in full, with the rest retrieved from reference TRBV29-1 and TRBJ2-5, is SAVISQKPSRDICQRGTSLTIQCQVDSQVTMMFWYRQQPGQSLTLIATANQGSEATYESGFVIDKFPISRPNLTFSTLTVSNMSPEDSSIYLCSVQGGGLPGETQYFGPGTRLLVL.

This chain links TRBV28 with TRBJ2-2; maybe TRBD2 (6 bases). The CDR3 extends over 13 amino acids. V dropped 8 bases and J dropped 5 bases, with 12 bases sitting between them. Germline-derived CDR1 and CDR2 are MDHEN and SYDVKM. The CDR3 region is CASAGSYTGELFF. The CDR3, as DNA: TGTGCCAGCGCCGGGAGTTATACCGGGGAGCTGTTTTTT.

This rearrangement joins TRBV18 to TRBJ1-1; 9 nucleotides agree with TRBD1. After removal of 4 bases from V and 4 bases from J, the junction contained 1 base not matched to a gene. CDR3 length: 13 residues. Germline values: CDR1 KGHSH, CDR2 LQKENI. CDR3 amino acids: CASSRTGVTEAFF. For the CDR3, the DNA is TGTGCCAGCTCACGGACAGGGGTCACTGAAGCTTTCTTT. Full variable domain (missing parts from reference TRBV18 and TRBJ1-1): NAGVMQNPRHLVRRRGQEARLRCSPMKGHSHVYWYRQLPEEGLKFMVYLQKENIIDESGMPKERFSAEFPKEGPSILRIQQVVRGDSAAYFCASSRTGVTEAFFGQGTRLTVV.

In this sample, this clonotype turned up a few times. The chain has TRBV5-4 and TRBJ2-5; 8 bases agree with TRBD2. V lost 4 bases, J lost 4 bases, and 6 bases stayed unmatched. This CDR3 region has 14 residues. The germline CDR1 and CDR2 sequences are SGHNT and YYREEE (reference sequence). CDR3 nucleotide sequence: TGTGCCAGCAGCACCGGGACTAGGGGAGAGACCCAGTACTTC. Protein: CASSTGTRGETQYF.

V is TRBV6-5 and J is TRBJ2-5; 9 bases are shared with TRBD2. J lost 2 bases, V lost 0 bases, and 7 bases had no gene match. The CDR3 has 17 amino acids. The germline V gene encodes CDR1 MNHEY and CDR2 SVGAGI. The chain's CDR3 is CASSYSIGSGSQETQYF. For the CDR3, the DNA is TGTGCCAGCAGTTACTCGATTGGTAGCGGGAGTCAAGAGACCCAGTACTTC.

This clonotype was counted a few times. Sequence at one end of the junction differs from germline and may be a read error. For the CDR3, the DNA is TGCGCCAGCAGCTTGGTGGGAGACAGCCAAGGGACCCAGTACTTC. Translation gives CASSLVGDSQGTQYF. The chain joins TRBV5-1 to TRBJ2-5; the D call may be TRBD1 or TRBD2 (5 bases each). Germline-derived CDR1 and CDR2 are SGHRS and YFSETQ. CDR3 length: 15 amino acids.

This clonotype was picked up a small number of times. The gene calls are TRBV5-1 and TRBJ2-2; tentatively, D is TRBD2 (6 bases). This CDR3 is 11 amino acids long. V shed 5 bases and J shed 9 bases, with 8 bases lying between them. CDR1 is SGHRS and CDR2 is YFSETQ in the germline V gene. In DNA form, the CDR3 reads TGCGCCAGCAGGGGAGGCCGGGAGCTGTTTTTT. This codes for CASRGGRELFF.

This chain links TRBV7-2 with TRBJ2-3; a weak D match, TRBD2 (6 bases). The CDR3 is made up of 14 amino acids. Germline-derived CDR1 and CDR2 are SGHTA and FQGNSA. V lost 2 bases, J lost 6 bases, and 12 bases lay in between. CDR3 residues: CASSLRAGRDTQYF. CDR3 DNA sequence: TGTGCCAGCAGCTTAAGGGCGGGGCGGGATACGCAGTATTTT.

The chain is built from TRBV12-3 or TRBV12-4 and TRBJ1-5; 9 nucleotides line up with TRBD1. This CDR3 is built from 13 residues. J was trimmed by 9 bases and V by 3 bases; bases with no gene match: 3. The CDR3 sequence is CASSLGQGGPQHF. In nucleotides, the CDR3 is TGTGCCAGCAGTTTGGGACAGGGTGGGCCCCAGCATTTT.

This clonotype was counted between two and nine times. The gene calls are TRBV7-2 and TRBJ1-4; D unresolved. This CDR3 comprises 15 residues. With 1 base removed from V and 2 bases from J, the gap between germline ends came to 8 bases. Germline V gene data show CDR1 as SGHTA and CDR2 as FQGNSA. This CDR3 is CASSLVGRTNEKLFF. The CDR3 DNA follows: TGTGCCAGCAGCTTAGTGGGGAGGACTAATGAAAAACTGTTTTTT.

This clonotype has a count of ten or more. The chain joins TRBV4-1 to TRBJ2-3; no reliable D call. This CDR3 region has 13 residues. Trimming took 6 bases from V and 4 from J, leaving 11 bases between them. CDR1 and CDR2 (germline): MGHRA, YSYEKL. Here the CDR3 reads CASRQPGSDTQYF. In DNA, the CDR3 is TGCGCCAGCAGGCAGCCAGGTTCAGATACGCAGTATTTT.

This clonotype was detected ten times or more. The genes are TRBV6-5 and TRBJ2-3; 9 nucleotides align to TRBD2. The length of the CDR3 is 13 residues. CDR1 and CDR2 (germline): MNHEY, SVGAGI. V lost 6 bases to trimming and J lost 3 bases; unmatched junction nucleotides: 1. CDR3 protein: CASSGLATDTQYF. In DNA form, the CDR3 reads TGTGCCAGCAGCGGACTAGCGACAGATACGCAGTATTTT.

The chain employs TRBV7-2 and TRBJ2-5, with 8 positions matching TRBD2. The CDR3 is made up of 15 amino acids. J gave up 5 bases and V 3 bases, and 8 bases lay outside the gene matches. Germline V gene data show CDR1 as SGHTA and CDR2 as FQGNSA. CDR3: CASSFLGLVSETQYF. DNA for the CDR3: TGTGCCAGCAGCTTCCTGGGACTAGTAAGCGAGACCCAGTACTTC.